Listed below are T cell receptor beta chains from one sample, sequenced in a study of cytomegalovirus exposure and HLA in healthy donors. Only in-frame clones appear in the TCRdb table, and some are missing; sequencing was by immunoSEQ multiplex PCR. The sample has roughly 120,000 clones; more than 80% are singletons. The material sequenced was PBMCs. All receptors come from a male donor in good health and CMV-seronegative. CDR3s include the opening cysteine and the closing phenylalanine or tryptophan. A D gene is named only where the DNA matches it firmly. Size is stated for part of the rows, as once, few or many counts, or as a class when the clone is expanded.

V,J,D,size,DNA,CDR3
TRBV30,TRBJ2-4,TRBD1,NA,TGTGCCTGGAGTGACAGGGGTTTGGTCAAAAACATTCAGTACTTC,CAWSDRGLVKNIQYF
TRBV7-9,TRBJ2-3,TRBD2,NA,TGTGCCAGCCGTTTAGCGGGGGACTACACGGGTACGCAGTATTTT,CASRLAGDYTGTQYF
TRBV4-2,TRBJ2-7,NA,NA,TGTGCCAGCAGCCAATTCTCCCGACATGACTACGAGCAGTACTTC,CASSQFSRHDYEQYF
TRBV11-2,TRBJ2-7,TRBD1,NA,TGTGCCAGCAGCTCCTACACGACAGGGGGGACCTACGAGCAGTACTTC,CASSSYTTGGTYEQYF
TRBV28,TRBJ1-3,NA,NA,TGTGCCAGCAGTTGGGACTTCTCTGGAAACACCATATATTTT,CASSWDFSGNTIYF
TRBV5-5,TRBJ1-5,NA,few,TGTGCCAGCAGCTTGTTAGGGGATCAGCCCCAGCATTTT,CASSLLGDQPQHF
TRBV7-2,TRBJ1-6,NA,once,TGTGCCAGCAGCAAATCGCGGGTACAGGGTTTTAATTCACCCCTCCACTTT,CASSKSRVQGFNSPLHF
TRBV19,TRBJ2-7,TRBD1,once,TGTGCCAGTAGTGTGACAGGGGGCGCTCCTTCCTACGAGCAGTACTTC,CASSVTGGAPSYEQYF
TRBV7-3,TRBJ2-2,TRBD1,NA,TGTGCCAGCAGCTTAAATCCCGGGACAGGGGCCACCGGGGAGCTGTTTTTT,CASSLNPGTGATGELFF
TRBV25-1,TRBJ2-7,TRBD2,NA,TGTGCCAGCAGTGAATCTCGGGGTAGCGGGAGACCCGAGCAGTACTTC,CASSESRGSGRPEQYF
TRBV7-2,TRBJ2-7,NA,NA,TGTGCCAGCAGCTTAGTCGGACTCCCTAGCTCCTACGAGCAGTACTTC,CASSLVGLPSSYEQYF
TRBV6-5,TRBJ2-3,NA,once,TGTGCCAGCAGAATCGGGGTACGAGGCGCAGATACGCAGTATTTT,CASRIGVRGADTQYF
TRBV5-4,TRBJ2-2,NA,NA,TGTGCCAGCAGCTTGCACAATCGGGTCACCGGGGAGCTGTTTTTT,CASSLHNRVTGELFF
TRBV4-2,TRBJ2-5,NA,NA,TGTGCCAGCAGCCAAGGCCGGTTCGGGGAGAGCGGCCAAGAGACCCAGTACTTC,CASSQGRFGESGQETQYF
TRBV27,TRBJ1-2,TRBD1,NA,TGTGCCAGCAGGGTACAGGGGGCGGGTTACTATGGCTACACCTTC,CASRVQGAGYYGYTF
TRBV4-1,TRBJ1-6,TRBD1,NA,TGCGCCAGCAGCTGGGGACAGGGGAATTCACCCCTCCACTTT,CASSWGQGNSPLHF
TRBV4-2,TRBJ1-1,NA,few,TGTGCCAGCAGCCAAGAGTGGGTGGGGGGTGAAGCTTTCTTT,CASSQEWVGGEAFF
TRBV25-1,TRBJ2-3,NA,NA,TGTGCCAGCAGTGAAGGCCAGGGTTTCACAGATACGCAGTATTTT,CASSEGQGFTDTQYF
TRBV5-1,TRBJ2-7,NA,NA,TGCGCCAGCAGCATTAGCGGCCGAACCTACGAGCAGTACTTC,CASSISGRTYEQYF
TRBV4-2,TRBJ2-7,NA,few,TGTGCCAGCAGCCACCCTAGCAGCTCCTACGAGCAGTACTTC,CASSHPSSSYEQYF
TRBV19,TRBJ2-4,TRBD1,NA,TGTGCCAGTAGCCGATCCGGGACAGGGTCTCCCAAAAACATTCAGTACTTC,CASSRSGTGSPKNIQYF
TRBV6-1,TRBJ2-1,TRBD1,NA,TGTGCCAGCAGTGATCCGGGACAGCCCTACAATGAGCAGTTCTTC,CASSDPGQPYNEQFF
TRBV9,TRBJ2-3,TRBD2,few,TGTGCCAGCAGCGCCGGGACTAGCGTTACAGATACGCAGTATTTT,CASSAGTSVTDTQYF
TRBV11-2,TRBJ2-6,NA,once,TGTGCCAGCAGCTTAGACAGGGTCCCCGGGGCCAACGTCCTGACTTTC,CASSLDRVPGANVLTF
TRBV6-1,TRBJ2-4,TRBD1,NA,TGTGCCAGCAGTGCCCAGACAGGGATGGACATTCAGTACTTC,CASSAQTGMDIQYF
TRBV5-1,TRBJ2-6,TRBD1,NA,TGCGCCAGCAGCACCGGGACAGCGAACTGGTACTCTGGGGCCAACGTCCTGACTTTC,CASSTGTANWYSGANVLTF
TRBV5-4,TRBJ1-2,NA,NA,TGTGCCAGCAGCTTGCGGCAGGGCAATGGCTACACCTTC,CASSLRQGNGYTF
TRBV6-5,TRBJ2-5,NA,NA,TGTGCCAGCAGTTACTCGAGGGTCAAGCAAGAGACCCAGTACTTC,CASSYSRVKQETQYF
TRBV27,TRBJ2-4,NA,NA,TGTGCCAGCAGTTTTTTAGGGGGAAACATTCAGTACTTC,CASSFLGGNIQYF
TRBV4-3,TRBJ2-2,NA,NA,TGCGCCAGCAGCCAAAGGGCAGGACAAGCAGCGAACACCGGGGAGCTGTTTTTT,CASSQRAGQAANTGELFF
TRBV2,TRBJ2-7,TRBD1,NA,TGTGCCAGCAGTGAGGGCAGGGGGCACGAGCAGTACTTC,CASSEGRGHEQYF
TRBV7-9,TRBJ2-6,TRBD1,NA,TGTGCCAGCAGTTCGACAGGGGAATCTGGGGCCAACGGCCTGACTTTC,CASSSTGESGANGLTF
TRBV10-3,TRBJ2-7,TRBD2,NA,TGTGCCATCAGTGTAGCGGGAGTCAGATACGAGCAGTACTTC,CAISVAGVRYEQYF
TRBV7-2,TRBJ2-5,NA,NA,TGTGCCAGCAGCATTAGGGGCCAAGAGACCCAGTACTTC,CASSIRGQETQYF
TRBV6-6,TRBJ1-5,NA,NA,TGTGCCAGCAGTTACTCGTATAGCAATCAGCCCCAGCATTTT,CASSYSYSNQPQHF
TRBV27,TRBJ2-1,TRBD2,NA,TGTGCCAGCAGTCCCTGGACTAGCGGGGGGACCAGGGAGCAGTTCTTC,CASSPWTSGGTREQFF
TRBV19,TRBJ2-7,NA,NA,TGTGCCAGTAGTATAACAGACGGCGCGTACGAGCAGTACTTC,CASSITDGAYEQYF
TRBV9,TRBJ1-1,NA,few,TGTGCCAGCAGCGTAGAACAGGTGAACACTGAAGCTTTCTTT,CASSVEQVNTEAFF
TRBV29-1,TRBJ2-3,NA,NA,TGCAGCGTTGATGACAACACAGATACGCAGTATTTT,CSVDDNTDTQYF
TRBV4-3,TRBJ1-5,NA,NA,TGCGCCAGCAGCCAAGATCCCCAGTATAGCAATCAGCCCCAGCATTTT,CASSQDPQYSNQPQHF
TRBV7-9,TRBJ2-7,NA,NA,TGTGCCAGCAGCCGGGACGGGGGTCACTGCGAGCAGTACTTC,CASSRDGGHCEQYF
TRBV27,TRBJ2-4,TRBD1,NA,TGTGCCAGCGGGGGACAGGGGCTAGCCAAAAACATTCAGTACTTC,CASGGQGLAKNIQYF
TRBV6-5,TRBJ2-1,TRBD1,NA,TGTGCCAGCAGTACAGAAACAGGGGATGAGCAGTTCTTC,CASSTETGDEQFF
TRBV27,TRBJ2-1,TRBD1,few,TGTGCCAGCAGCCCCGGACAGGGTGGATACAATGAGCAGTTCTTC,CASSPGQGGYNEQFF
TRBV7-2,TRBJ2-7,TRBD2,NA,TGTGCCAGCAGCTCCGCGGGAGGGTACGAGCAGTACTTC,CASSSAGGYEQYF
TRBV5-1,TRBJ2-1,NA,few,TGCGCCAGCAGCCCTGGACAGGGAGGGAGCAATGAGCAGTTCTTC,CASSPGQGGSNEQFF
TRBV5-1,TRBJ2-1,TRBD2,NA,TGCGCCAGCAGCCACATCAGCGGGAGCCCCTACAATGAGCAGTTCTTC,CASSHISGSPYNEQFF
TRBV2,TRBJ1-5,NA,NA,TGTGCCAGCAGGGAGAGACAGACCTTAAATCAGCCCCAGCATTTT,CASRERQTLNQPQHF
TRBV2,TRBJ2-3,TRBD2,once,TGTGCCAGCAGTGGGACTAGGAGCACAGATACGCAGTATTTT,CASSGTRSTDTQYF
TRBV5-1,TRBJ2-1,NA,NA,TGCGCCAGCAGCTTGGACAGGGGGGGGAACAATGAGCAGTTCTTC,CASSLDRGGNNEQFF
TRBV2,TRBJ2-1,NA,once,TGTGCCAGCAGTGAACTTAATTACAATGAGCAGTTCTTC,CASSELNYNEQFF
TRBV27,TRBJ1-2,TRBD1,few,TGTGCCAGCAGTTTATCTTGGCAGGGGGCGTTCGGCTACACCTTC,CASSLSWQGAFGYTF
TRBV6-4,TRBJ2-3,NA,NA,TGTGCCAGCAGTGAAGCCGGGGTGCCCACAGATACGCAGTATTTT,CASSEAGVPTDTQYF
TRBV27,TRBJ2-4,NA,NA,TGTGCCAGCAGCCCGGGATCGGGAAACATTCAGTACTTC,CASSPGSGNIQYF